This passage covers 25 T cell receptor beta chains from one sample sequenced in a study of shared clonotypes between healthy human individuals. Profiled with immunoSEQ multiplex PCR; TCRdb holds only in-frame clones, not every one. Of some 2,500,000 clones in the sample, over 85% were seen once. The sample consisted of naive CD4+ T cells from PBMCs. This sample's subset: CD45RA+ positively selected. All receptors derive from a man aged 18 to 29 in good health. Some clones in this sample may be carry-over from other donors' samples.

The J gene is TRBJ1-2, the V gene TRBV28; D possibly corresponds to TRBD1 (5 bases). The CDR3 runs to 12 residues. Germline loops: CDR1 MDHEN, CDR2 SYDVKM. The ends were cut back, 10 bases at V and 7 bases at J, with 16 bases in the middle. The CDR3 sequence: CATTEGSSGYTF. CDR3 nucleotides: TGTGCCACCACAGAGGGGAGCTCTGGCTACACCTTC.

The chain couples TRBV19 to TRBJ1-1; D unresolved. Between the trimmed V and J ends, which lost 2 bases and 1 base, there was a span of 8 bases. The CDR3 has 14 residues. The germline CDR1 and CDR2 sequences are LNHDA and SQIVND (reference sequence). CDR3 amino acids: CASSIQSGNTEAFF. The CDR3 DNA follows: TGTGCCAGTAGTATACAGTCGGGGAACACTGAAGCTTTCTTT. The full variable domain, completed using reference TRBV19 and TRBJ1-1, is DGGITQSPKYLFRKEGQNVTLSCEQNLNHDAMYWYRQDPGQGLRLIYYSQIVNDFQKGDIAEGYSVSREKKESFPLTVTSAQKNPTAFYLCASSIQSGNTEAFFGQGTRLTVV.

The chain uses TRBV18 and TRBJ1-2, with 8 bases that match TRBD1. The germline CDR1 and CDR2 sequences are KGHSH and LQKENI. After removal of 4 bases from V and 6 bases from J, the junction contained 10 bases not matched to a gene. CDR3 length equals 15 residues. The CDR3 reads CASSLEGQALDGYTF. The CDR3 DNA reads as TGTGCCAGCTCACTGGAGGGACAGGCGTTAGATGGCTACACCTTC. The full variable domain, with the rest looked up from reference TRBV18 and TRBJ1-2, is NAGVMQNPRHLVRRRGQEARLRCSPMKGHSHVYWYRQLPEEGLKFMVYLQKENIIDESGMPKERFSAEFPKEGPSILRIQQVVRGDSAAYFCASSLEGQALDGYTFGSGTRLTVV.

The gene calls are TRBV18 and TRBJ1-4; weak D call: TRBD1 (5 bases). V shed 6 bases and J shed 8 bases, with 13 bases lying between them. Germline V gene data show CDR1 as KGHSH and CDR2 as LQKENI. The CDR3 consists of 13 residues. Here the CDR3 DNA reads TGTGCCAGCTCCCGGGACGCAAGGGAAAAACTGTTTTTT. Its protein is CASSRDAREKLFF.

Of note for this clone: Distinct nucleotide sequences in the sample also encode this CDR3. V usage is TRBV9 and J usage is TRBJ1-4, with D perhaps TRBD1 (5 bases). V gave up 3 bases and J gave up 7 bases, with 13 bases separating them. Germline V gene lookup returns CDR1 SGDLS and CDR2 YYNGEE. The CDR3 covers 14 residues. CDR3 bases: TGTGCCAGCAGCGCAGGGACGGGTTCTGAAAAACTGTTTTTT. Translated, it gives CASSAGTGSEKLFF.

This chain uses TRBV19 with TRBJ2-7, with D perhaps assigned TRBD1 or TRBD2 (5 bases each). Trimming took off 3 bases at V and 5 bases at J, with 20 bases between the two ends. The CDR3 covers 16 residues. Germline V CDR1 and CDR2: LNHDA, SQIVND (reference sequence). CDR3 region: CASSMGRLTSVDEQYF. Written as DNA, the CDR3 is TGTGCCAGTAGTATGGGACGCCTAACCTCTGTCGACGAGCAGTACTTC.

To note about this clone: A read error may account for a junction end that differs from germline. V gene TRBV6-5 combines with J gene TRBJ2-5; tentatively, D is TRBD1 (5 bases). This CDR3 contains 13 residues. The V gene's germline CDR1 is MNHEY and CDR2 SVGAGI. The CDR3 sequence: CASSYRGPLQWDF. The CDR3 DNA is TGTGCCAGCAGTTATAGGGGCCCGCTCCAATGGGACTTC.

The CDR3, as DNA: TGCGCCAGCAGCTTAAGGCCCCAGGGGGAGAGCAATCAGCCCCAGCATTTT. Its translation: CASSLRPQGESNQPQHF. This chain links TRBV5-1 with TRBJ1-5; 7 bases line up with TRBD1. V was pared by 2 bases and J by 1 base, with 9 bases of the junction left unmatched. The CDR3 contains 17 residues. Looked up from germline, CDR1 is SGHRS and CDR2 is YFSETQ.

The chain links TRBV6-6 to TRBJ1-5, with D uncertain. Germline assignment: CDR1 MNHNY and CDR2 SVGAGI (reference sequence). The CDR3 is 15 residues long. V was cut by 2 bases and J by 0 bases, with 8 bases left in between. The CDR3 protein is CASSYEHYSNQPQHF. DNA for the CDR3: TGTGCCAGCAGTTACGAACACTATAGCAATCAGCCCCAGCATTTT.

V gene TRBV28 combines with J gene TRBJ2-3; TRBD1 is a possible D gene (5 bases). CDR3 length: 14 amino acids. Trimming took off 8 bases at V and 2 bases at J, with 14 bases between the two ends. Looked up from germline, CDR1 is MDHEN and CDR2 is SYDVKM. The CDR3 nucleotides are TGTGCCAGCGGAGTGGGGCGAAACACAGATACGCAGTATTTT. Translated, it gives CASGVGRNTDTQYF.

This clone was seen only once. The chain couples TRBV7-2 to TRBJ2-2; D perhaps matches TRBD2 (6 bases). This CDR3 contains 14 residues. Deletions cut 1 base from V and 6 bases from J, with 9 bases between. CDR1 is SGHTA and CDR2 is FQGNSA in the germline V gene. This chain's CDR3 is CASSLDAGSGELFF. CDR3 in DNA: TGTGCCAGCAGCTTAGATGCGGGGTCCGGGGAGCTGTTTTTT.

The chain employs TRBV28 and TRBJ2-3, with TRBD2 as a possible D gene (6 bases). Germline loops: CDR1 MDHEN, CDR2 SYDVKM. The CDR3 sequence is 15 residues long. The germline V and J ends were trimmed by 2 bases and 4 bases, with 13 bases remaining between them. CDR3 coding DNA: TGTGCCAGCAGTTTACGGGACTGGTACGCAGATACGCAGTATTTT. Translating it yields CASSLRDWYADTQYF.

This chain connects TRBV28 to TRBJ1-5; D not certain. The CDR3 is 12 amino acids. Germline loops: CDR1 MDHEN, CDR2 SYDVKM. The V end lost 5 bases, the J end lost 7 bases, and 9 bases lay between the germline ends. The CDR3 region has the DNA TGTGCCAGCAGTCTCCGAAAGCAGCCCCAGCATTTT. It codes for CASSLRKQPQHF.

This clone was found many times. The chain has TRBV6-4 and TRBJ2-2; possible D gene TRBD1, 6 bases. CDR3 length: 15 residues. V was shortened by 0 bases and J by 3 bases, with 8 bases between the two germline ends. Germline V CDR1 and CDR2: MRHNA, SNTAGT. The CDR3 sequence: CASSDSNRDTGELFF. CDR3 in DNA: TGTGCCAGCAGTGACTCGAACAGGGACACCGGGGAGCTGTTTTTT.

The chain couples TRBV5-1 to TRBJ2-3, with 8 bases identical to TRBD1. The CDR3 loop spans 16 amino acids. Trimming took 1 base from V and 5 from J; bases not matched to a gene: 9. In germline, CDR1 is SGHRS, CDR2 YFSETQ. In DNA, the CDR3 is TGCGCCAGCAGCTTGCCCCTGACAGGGGAGGAAGATACGCAGTATTTT. Its protein product is CASSLPLTGEEDTQYF.

This clone was counted between two and nine times. The sample holds other DNA sequences that translate to the same CDR3. The CDR3 sequence: CAWSVLETQYF. CDR3 DNA sequence: TGTGCCTGGAGTGTCCTAGAGACCCAGTACTTC. The chain is built from TRBV30 and TRBJ2-5; unclear D gene. This CDR3 contains 11 residues. V lost 0 bases and J lost 4, with 3 bases in between. CDR1 and CDR2 (germline): GTSNPN, SVGIG (reference sequence). The full variable domain, in which reference TRBV30 and TRBJ2-5 provide the parts outside the CDR3, is SQTIHQWPATLVQPVGSPLSLECTVEGTSNPNLYWYRQAAGRGLQLLFYSVGIGQISSEVPQNLSASRPQDRQFILSSKKLLLSDSGFYLCAWSVLETQYFGPGTRLLVL.

The V call is TRBV28, the J call TRBJ1-6; no clear D. The germline gives CDR1 MDHEN, CDR2 SYDVKM. The CDR3 length is 14 residues. V was trimmed by 11 bases and J by 3 bases, leaving 14 bases between them. The CDR3 DNA reads as TGTGCCGGCAAGACCCGAGGCTATAATTCACCCCTCCACTTT. Translating it yields CAGKTRGYNSPLHF.

This chain uses TRBV7-6 with TRBJ2-5; 8 nucleotides align to TRBD2. J gave up 5 bases and V 5 bases, and 4 bases lay outside the gene matches. This CDR3 has 13 amino acids. CDR1 SGHVS and CDR2 FNYEAQ come from the germline V gene. The CDR3 nucleotides are TGTGCCAGCAGCCCATCGGGGGGGGAGACCCAGTACTTC. Translated, it gives CASSPSGGETQYF.

This chain uses TRBV5-1 with TRBJ2-5; 7 bases are a match to TRBD2. Trimming cost V 3 bases and J 4 bases; bases outside gene matches: 0. The CDR3 runs to 12 residues. Germline V gene data show CDR1 as SGHRS and CDR2 as YFSETQ. CDR3 sequence: CASSSGGETQYF. The CDR3 nucleotides read TGCGCCAGCAGCTCGGGAGGAGAGACCCAGTACTTC.

V gene TRBV13 combines with J gene TRBJ2-3; tentatively, D is TRBD2 (6 bases). Trimming pared 3 bases from V and 2 bases from J, leaving 9 bases between. Per the germline V gene, CDR1 is PRHDT and CDR2 is FYEKMQ (reference sequence). This CDR3 region has 14 residues. CDR3 protein: CASSLGGVTDTQYF. In DNA form, the CDR3 reads TGTGCCAGCAGCTTGGGCGGGGTCACAGATACGCAGTATTTT.

The genes are TRBV6-6 and TRBJ1-3; 8 nucleotides match TRBD1. J gave up 4 bases and V 3 bases, and 5 bases lay outside the gene matches. Germline V gene data show CDR1 as MNHNY and CDR2 as SVGAGI (reference sequence). This CDR3 region has 15 residues. CDR3 amino acids: CASSYRRQGGNTIYF. The CDR3 coding sequence is TGTGCCAGCAGTTATCGGAGACAGGGGGGAAACACCATATATTTT.

The rearrangement joins TRBV6-1 to TRBJ2-4; D uncertain. The CDR3 extends over 12 amino acids. V gave up 3 bases and J gave up 9 bases, with 9 bases separating them. Germline V gene data show CDR1 as MNHNS and CDR2 as SASEGT. The CDR3 reads CASSDPVGIQYF. CDR3 bases: TGTGCCAGCAGTGATCCAGTAGGCATTCAGTACTTC.

V gene TRBV29-1 combines with J gene TRBJ2-3, with 9 bases lining up with TRBD2. V shed 4 bases and J 6 bases; nucleotides not matched to a gene: 14. CDR1 is SQVTM and CDR2 is ANQGSEA in the germline V gene. This CDR3 has 16 amino acids. The chain's CDR3 is CSVGGLAGRGLDTQYF. The DNA for the CDR3 is TGCAGCGTTGGAGGTCTAGCGGGGAGAGGGCTGGATACGCAGTATTTT.

The J gene is TRBJ1-5, the V gene TRBV19; 8 positions match TRBD1. The germline V gene encodes CDR1 LNHDA and CDR2 SQIVND (reference sequence). CDR3 length equals 15 residues. V trimming: 3 bases; J trimming: 0 bases; junction bases outside the gene matches: 1. CDR3 DNA: TGTGCCAGTAGTATGACAGGGGATAGCAATCAGCCCCAGCATTTT. Amino acid sequence: CASSMTGDSNQPQHF. The full variable domain, completed using reference TRBV19 and TRBJ1-5, is DGGITQSPKYLFRKEGQNVTLSCEQNLNHDAMYWYRQDPGQGLRLIYYSQIVNDFQKGDIAEGYSVSREKKESFPLTVTSAQKNPTAFYLCASSMTGDSNQPQHFGDGTRLSIL.

The chain links TRBV5-1 to TRBJ2-3; 10 bases are a match to TRBD2. Germline V CDR1 and CDR2: SGHRS, YFSETQ. V lost 2 bases, J lost 7 bases, and 13 bases stayed unmatched. The CDR3 consists of 17 residues. As DNA, the CDR3 is TGCGCCAGCAGCTTCCTGGGGCTAGCGGGAGTGGAGAATACGCAGTATTTT. Its protein is CASSFLGLAGVENTQYF.